The T cell receptor (beta chain) under discussion was sequenced for a study of cytomegalovirus exposure and HLA in healthy donors. TCRdb keeps only in-frame clones here, not all; method: immunoSEQ multiplex PCR. The sample contains about 180,000 clones, approximately 81% of which appear only once. From germline, CDR1 is SNHLY and CDR2 FYNNEI. The CDR3 extends over 12 amino acids. With 10 bases removed from V and 4 bases from J, the gap between germline ends came to 14 bases. Sequenced input: PBMCs. The rearrangement links TRBV2 to TRBJ2-7; D unresolved. The clonotype originates from a man aged 18-30 years in good health and CMV-seropositive. CDR3 sequence (DNA): TGTGCCACCGGCCCGGCCGGGTACGAGCAGTACTTC. Translation gives CATGPAGYEQYF.